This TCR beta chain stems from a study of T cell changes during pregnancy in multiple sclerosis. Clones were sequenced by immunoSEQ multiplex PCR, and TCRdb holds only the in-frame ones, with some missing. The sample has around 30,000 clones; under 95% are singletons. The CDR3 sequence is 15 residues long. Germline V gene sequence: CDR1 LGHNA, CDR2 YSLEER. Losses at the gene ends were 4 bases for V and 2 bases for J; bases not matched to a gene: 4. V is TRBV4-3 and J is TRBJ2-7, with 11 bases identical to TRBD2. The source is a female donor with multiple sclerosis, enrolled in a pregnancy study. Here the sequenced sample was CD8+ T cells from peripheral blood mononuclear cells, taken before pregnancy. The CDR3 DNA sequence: TGCGCCAGCAGCCGTGGGACTAGCGGTACCTACGAGCAGTACTTC. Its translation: CASSRGTSGTYEQYF.